This T cell receptor beta chain stems from a study of blood T cell repertoires in COVID-19. Whole-study context: In each case, the material was cDNA or gDNA derived from T cells, B-cell-depleted T cells, or PBMCs.

Germline CDR1 reads MNHEY; CDR2 reads SMNVEV (reference sequence). The V end lost 5 bases, the J end lost 10 bases, and 14 bases lay between the germline ends. The CDR3 is 12 residues long. Assay: immunoSEQ multiplex PCR; the TCRdb copy retains only in-frame clones and omits some. This table has 100,000 to 150,000 clones, 86% appearing once. The sequenced sample consisted of peripheral blood. The chain carries TRBV27 and TRBJ1-1; D might be TRBD1 (6 bases). The source is a human donor in a cohort sampled during active COVID-19. CDR3 in DNA: TGTGCCAGCAGTCCCAGGGGTAAGGGAGCTTTCTTT. It is translated as CASSPRGKGAFF.